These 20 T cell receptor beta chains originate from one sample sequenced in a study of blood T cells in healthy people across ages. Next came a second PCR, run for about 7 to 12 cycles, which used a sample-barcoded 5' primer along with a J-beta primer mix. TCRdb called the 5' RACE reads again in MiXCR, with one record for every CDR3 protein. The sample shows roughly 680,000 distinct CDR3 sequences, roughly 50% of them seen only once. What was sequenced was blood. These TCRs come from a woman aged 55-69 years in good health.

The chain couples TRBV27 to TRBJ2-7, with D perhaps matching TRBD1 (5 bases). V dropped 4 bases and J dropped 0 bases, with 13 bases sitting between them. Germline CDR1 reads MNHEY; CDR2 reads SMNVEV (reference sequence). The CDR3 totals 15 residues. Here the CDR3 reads CASSSQQVGSYEQYF. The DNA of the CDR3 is TGTGCCAGCAGTTCCCAACAGGTGGGCTCCTACGAGCAGTACTTC.

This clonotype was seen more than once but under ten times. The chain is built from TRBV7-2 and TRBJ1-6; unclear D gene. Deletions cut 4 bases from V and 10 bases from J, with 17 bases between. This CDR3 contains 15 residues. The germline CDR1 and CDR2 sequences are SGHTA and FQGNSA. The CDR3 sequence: CASSSWTGIVSPLHF. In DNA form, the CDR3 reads TGTGCCAGCAGCTCTTGGACCGGTATAGTATCACCCCTCCACTTT.

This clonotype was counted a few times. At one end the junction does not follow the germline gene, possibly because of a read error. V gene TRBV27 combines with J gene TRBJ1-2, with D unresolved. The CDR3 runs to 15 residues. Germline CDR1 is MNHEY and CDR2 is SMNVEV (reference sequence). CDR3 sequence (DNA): TGTGCCAGCAGTCTATCCCCCAGGAGTCGGGATGGCTACACCTTC. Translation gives CASSLSPRSRDGYTF.

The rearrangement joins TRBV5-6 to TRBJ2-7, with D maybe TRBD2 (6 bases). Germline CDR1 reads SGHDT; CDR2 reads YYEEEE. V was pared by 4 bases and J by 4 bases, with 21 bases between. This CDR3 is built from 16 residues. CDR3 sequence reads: CASSLPGERVPYEQYF. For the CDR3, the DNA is TGTGCCAGCAGCCTGCCGGGGGAGCGGGTCCCATACGAGCAGTACTTC.

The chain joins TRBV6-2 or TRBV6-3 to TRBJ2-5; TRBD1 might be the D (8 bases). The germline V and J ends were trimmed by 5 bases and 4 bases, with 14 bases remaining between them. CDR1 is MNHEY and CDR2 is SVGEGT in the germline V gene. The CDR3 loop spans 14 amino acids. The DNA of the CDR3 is TGTGCCAGCAGTGCCTACAGGGGGGGAGAGACCCAGTACTTC. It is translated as CASSAYRGGETQYF.

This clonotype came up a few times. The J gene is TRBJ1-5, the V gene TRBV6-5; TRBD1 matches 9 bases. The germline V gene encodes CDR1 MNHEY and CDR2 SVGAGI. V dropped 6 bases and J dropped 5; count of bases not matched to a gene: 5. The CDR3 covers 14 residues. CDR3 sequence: CASRQDRGHQPQHF. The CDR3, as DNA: TGTGCCAGCAGACAGGACAGGGGCCATCAGCCCCAGCATTTT.

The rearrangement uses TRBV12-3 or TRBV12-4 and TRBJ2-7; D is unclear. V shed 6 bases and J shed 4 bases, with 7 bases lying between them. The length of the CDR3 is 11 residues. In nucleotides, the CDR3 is TGTGCCAGCAGGTTTCAGTACGAGCAGTACTTC. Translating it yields CASRFQYEQYF.

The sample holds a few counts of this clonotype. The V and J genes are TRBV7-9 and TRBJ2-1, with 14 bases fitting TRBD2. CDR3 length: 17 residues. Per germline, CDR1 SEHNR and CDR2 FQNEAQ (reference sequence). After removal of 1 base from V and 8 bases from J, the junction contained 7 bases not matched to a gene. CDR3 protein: CASSLGGGLAGDYEQFF. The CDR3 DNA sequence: TGTGCCAGCAGCTTAGGAGGGGGACTAGCGGGAGATTATGAGCAGTTCTTC.

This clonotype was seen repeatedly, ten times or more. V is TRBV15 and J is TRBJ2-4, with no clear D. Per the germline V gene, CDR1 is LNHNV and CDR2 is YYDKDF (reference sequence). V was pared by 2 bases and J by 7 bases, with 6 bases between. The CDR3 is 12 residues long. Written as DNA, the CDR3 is TGTGCCACCAGCAGATTTACGAACATTCAGTACTTC. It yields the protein CATSRFTNIQYF.

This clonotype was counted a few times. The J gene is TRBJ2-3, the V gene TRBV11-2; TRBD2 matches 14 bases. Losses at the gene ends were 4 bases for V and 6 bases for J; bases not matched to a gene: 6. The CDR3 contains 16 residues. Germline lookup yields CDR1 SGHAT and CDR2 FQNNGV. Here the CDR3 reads CASSSGLAGALDTQYF. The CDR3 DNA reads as TGTGCCAGCAGCTCGGGACTAGCGGGAGCGTTGGATACGCAGTATTTT. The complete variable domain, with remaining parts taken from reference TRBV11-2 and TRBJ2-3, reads EAGVAQSPRYKIIEKRQSVAFWCNPISGHATLYWYQQILGQGPKLLIQFQNNGVVDDSQLPKDRFSAERLKGVDSTLKIQPAKLEDSAVYLCASSSGLAGALDTQYFGPGTRLTVL.

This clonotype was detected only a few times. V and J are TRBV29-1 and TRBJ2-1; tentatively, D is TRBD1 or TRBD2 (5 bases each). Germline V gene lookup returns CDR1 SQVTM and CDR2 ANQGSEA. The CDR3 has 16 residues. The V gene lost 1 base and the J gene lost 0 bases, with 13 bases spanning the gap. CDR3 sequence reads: CSVEAGTASSYNEQFF. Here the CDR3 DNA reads TGCAGCGTTGAAGCCGGGACGGCGAGCTCCTACAATGAGCAGTTCTTC.

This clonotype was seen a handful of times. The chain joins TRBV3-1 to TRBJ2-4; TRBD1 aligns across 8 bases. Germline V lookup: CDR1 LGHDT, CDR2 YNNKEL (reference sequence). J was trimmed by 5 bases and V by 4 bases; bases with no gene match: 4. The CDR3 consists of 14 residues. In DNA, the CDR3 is TGTGCCAGCAGCCCTCGGGACAGGCAAAACATTCAGTACTTC. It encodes CASSPRDRQNIQYF.

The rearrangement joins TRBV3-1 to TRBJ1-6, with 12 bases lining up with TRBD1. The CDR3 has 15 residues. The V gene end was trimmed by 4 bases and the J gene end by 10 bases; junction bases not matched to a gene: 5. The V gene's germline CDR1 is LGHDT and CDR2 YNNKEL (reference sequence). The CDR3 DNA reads TGTGCCAGCAGCCGAATGGGACAGGGGGCGTCACCCCTCCACTTT. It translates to CASSRMGQGASPLHF.

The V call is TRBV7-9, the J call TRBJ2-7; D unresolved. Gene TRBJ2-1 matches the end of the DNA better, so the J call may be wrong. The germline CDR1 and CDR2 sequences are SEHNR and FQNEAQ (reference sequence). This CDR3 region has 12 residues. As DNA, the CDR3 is TGTGCCAGCAGCTTAGCGCAGTCTGAGCAGTTCTTC. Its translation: CASSLAQSEQFF.

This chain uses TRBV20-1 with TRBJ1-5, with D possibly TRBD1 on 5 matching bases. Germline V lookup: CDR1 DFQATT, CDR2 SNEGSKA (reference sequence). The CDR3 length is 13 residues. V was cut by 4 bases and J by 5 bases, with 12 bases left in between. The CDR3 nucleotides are TGCAGTGCTACAACGACAGCCCATCAGCCCCAGCATTTT. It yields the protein CSATTTAHQPQHF.

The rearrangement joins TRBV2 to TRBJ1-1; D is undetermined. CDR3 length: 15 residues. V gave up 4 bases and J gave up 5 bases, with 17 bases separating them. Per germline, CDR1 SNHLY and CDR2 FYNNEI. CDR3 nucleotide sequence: TGTGCCAGCAGTGGGCAGCCGGCTATTCGGACTGAAGCTTTCTTT. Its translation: CASSGQPAIRTEAFF.

The CDR3 here is CASSLALGVGANVLTF. CDR3 bases: TGTGCCAGCAGCTTAGCGCTCGGGGTCGGGGCCAACGTCCTGACTTTC. The chain combines TRBV11-1 with TRBJ2-6; maybe TRBD2 (5 bases). Trimming stripped 0 bases from V and 4 bases from J, with 10 bases between. The CDR3 contains 16 residues. Germline CDR1 is SGHAT and CDR2 is FQDESV (reference sequence).

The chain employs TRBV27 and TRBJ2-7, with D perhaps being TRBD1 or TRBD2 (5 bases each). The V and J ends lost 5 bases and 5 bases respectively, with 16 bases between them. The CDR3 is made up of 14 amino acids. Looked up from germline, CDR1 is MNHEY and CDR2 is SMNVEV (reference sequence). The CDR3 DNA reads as TGTGCCAGCAGTCTCTGGGACCGAGGACACGAGCAGTACTTC. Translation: CASSLWDRGHEQYF.

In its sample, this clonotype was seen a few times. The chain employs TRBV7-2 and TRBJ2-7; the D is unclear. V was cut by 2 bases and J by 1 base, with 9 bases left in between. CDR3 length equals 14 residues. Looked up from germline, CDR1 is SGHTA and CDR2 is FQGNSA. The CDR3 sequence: CASSLQSNSYEQYF. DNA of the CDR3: TGTGCCAGCAGCTTACAAAGCAATTCCTACGAGCAGTACTTC. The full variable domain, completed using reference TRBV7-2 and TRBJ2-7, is GAGVSQSPSNKVTEKGKDVELRCDPISGHTALYWYRQSLGQGLEFLIYFQGNSAPDKSGLPSDRFSAERTGGSVSTLTIQRTQQEDSAVYLCASSLQSNSYEQYFGPGTRLTVT.

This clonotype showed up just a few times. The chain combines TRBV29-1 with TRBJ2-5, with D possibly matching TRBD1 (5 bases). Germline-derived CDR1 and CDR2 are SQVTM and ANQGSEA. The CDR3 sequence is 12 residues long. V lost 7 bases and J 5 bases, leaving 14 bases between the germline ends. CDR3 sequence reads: CSAAQGAETQYF. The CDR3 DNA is TGCAGCGCTGCGCAGGGTGCGGAGACCCAGTACTTC. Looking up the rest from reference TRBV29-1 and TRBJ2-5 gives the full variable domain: SAVISQKPSRDICQRGTSLTIQCQVDSQVTMMFWYRQQPGQSLTLIATANQGSEATYESGFVIDKFPISRPNLTFSTLTVSNMSPEDSSIYLCSAAQGAETQYFGPGTRLLVL.